The T cell receptor (beta chain) described here comes from a study of vaccination and CD4 T cells after COVID-19. The overall study: Nasal swab PCR identified SARS-CoV-2 in the convalescent patients, of whom roughly 9 were mild and one severe.

All positive PCR tests were dated between March and December 2020, predating US Alpha, Beta and Delta variants. About this clonotype itself: No antigen is known for it.

In TCRdb, the PCR reads were re-called with MiXCR into one record per CDR3 protein. This table holds around 21,000 distinct CDR3 sequences, 60% found once. Points from the study as a whole: The median SARS-CoV-2-reactive clonotype number increased from about 20 to 38, without statistical significance.

This TCR was sampled from a human donor who had recovered from COVID-19. The source was CD4+ T cells from blood, collected after SARS-CoV-2 vaccination.

CDR3 protein: CASSSDFSDTQYF. The DNA for the CDR3 is TGCGCCAGCAGCTCCGACTTTTCAGATACGCAGTATTTT. The chain carries TRBV4-1 and TRBJ2-3, with D unclear. The CDR3 runs 13 residues. Trimming cost V 5 bases and J 4 bases, with 10 bases left between them. Germline CDR1 is MGHRA and CDR2 is YSYEKL.